The 20 T cell receptor beta chains reported below all come from one sample, sequenced in a study of CD4+ T cells in melanoma. Here immunoSEQ multiplex PCR was the method, and the copy in TCRdb shows in-frame clones only, minus some. This table has approximately 110,000 clones, approximately 90% appearing once. The sequenced sample was peripheral blood. The receptor set was obtained from a human donor with melanoma.

The chain is built from TRBV4-3 and TRBJ2-1; TRBD1 might be the D (6 bases). This CDR3 is 16 amino acids long. The germline gives CDR1 LGHNA, CDR2 YSLEER. V was clipped by 0 bases and J by 6 bases, with 15 bases between them. CDR3 sequence (DNA): TGCGCCAGCAGCCAAGATATCGGGGAAGGGGGCAATGAGCAGTTCTTC. This translates into CASSQDIGEGGNEQFF.

This clone was observed a handful of times. The gene calls are TRBV4-1 and TRBJ2-7; the match to TRBD1 covers 9 bases. This CDR3 has 16 amino acids. Per germline, CDR1 MGHRA and CDR2 YSYEKL. Trimming took 0 bases from V and 5 from J; bases not matched to a gene: 8. CDR3 in DNA: TGCGCCAGCAGCCAAGATGCGGGGACAGGGTACGACGAGCAGTACTTC. Translation gives CASSQDAGTGYDEQYF.

Here the CDR3 DNA reads TGTGCCAGCAGCTTCGATAGCGGGAGCGATGAGCAGTTCTTC. Its translation is CASSFDSGSDEQFF. The rearrangement links TRBV7-2 to TRBJ2-1, with TRBD2 identical over 9 bases. J lost 8 bases, V lost 3 bases, and 5 bases had no gene match. CDR3 length equals 14 residues. Germline-derived CDR1 and CDR2 are SGHTA and FQGNSA.

The rearrangement links TRBV5-1 to TRBJ1-2; D unresolved. The CDR3 spans 14 residues. Germline CDR1 reads SGHRS; CDR2 reads YFSETQ. V was clipped by 0 bases and J by 6 bases, with 12 bases between them. CDR3 in DNA: TGCGCCAGCAGCTTGGGGTCCGGGAGAAATGGCTACACCTTC. Translation: CASSLGSGRNGYTF.

This rearrangement joins TRBV7-2 to TRBJ2-2; TRBD1 matches 11 bases. The CDR3 length is 16 residues. Trimming removed 5 bases from V and 1 base from J; junction bases left unmatched: 3. CDR1 and CDR2 (germline): SGHTA, FQGNSA. CDR3 amino acids: CASSQGQGGNTGELFF. The CDR3 region has the DNA TGTGCCAGCAGCCAGGGACAGGGGGGGAACACCGGGGAGCTGTTTTTT.

About this clone: No DNA is shown, since the ends of the CDR3 on it are uncertain; the CDR3 is the one TCRdb lists. This chain connects TRBV7-5 to TRBJ2-7; TRBD2 reflects the table's D call only, with no check against the DNA. TRBV7-5 is a listed pseudogene. With termini counted, the CDR3 has 18 amino acids. This CDR3 is CARSFKRWAGGTSYEQYF.

The chain combines TRBV7-3 with TRBJ2-3; 9 nucleotides align to TRBD1. The CDR3 runs 16 residues. V lost 5 bases and J lost 3; bases outside the gene matches: 9. CDR1 and CDR2 (germline): SGHTA, FQGTGA. The DNA of the CDR3 is TGTGCCAGCAGCCGAGGACAGGGGTATGGAACAGATACGCAGTATTTT. Its translation: CASSRGQGYGTDTQYF. Together with reference TRBV7-3 and TRBJ2-3, the CDR3 gives the full variable domain: GAGVSQTPSNKVTEKGKYVELRCDPISGHTALYWYRQSLGQGPEFLIYFQGTGAADDSGLPNDRFFAVRPEGSVSTLKIQRTERGDSAVYLCASSRGQGYGTDTQYFGPGTRLTVL.

V gene TRBV29-1 combines with J gene TRBJ2-5; no firm D call. The end of the DNA aligns better with TRBJ2-7, so the J call may be wrong. Germline loops: CDR1 SQVTM, CDR2 ANQGSEA. This CDR3 has 12 amino acids. The CDR3 DNA reads TGCAGCGTTGGTCCGTTTTCCTACGAGCAGTACTTC. Protein: CSVGPFSYEQYF.

The CDR3 sequence is CASTRLAAHNEQFF. In nucleotides, the CDR3 is TGTGCCAGTACCCGACTAGCGGCCCACAATGAGCAGTTCTTC. V and J are TRBV19 and TRBJ2-1; 9 bases are shared with TRBD2. V lost 7 bases, J lost 5 bases, and 6 bases stayed unmatched. CDR3 length: 14 amino acids. The V gene's germline CDR1 is LNHDA and CDR2 SQIVND (reference sequence).

This clone has a single count. The gene calls are TRBV5-1 and TRBJ2-5; the match to TRBD2 covers 7 bases. This CDR3 region has 15 residues. V shed 3 bases and J 5 bases; nucleotides not matched to a gene: 10. Germline V gene sequence: CDR1 SGHRS, CDR2 YFSETQ. CDR3 nucleotide sequence: TGCGCCAGCAGCTCCTCGGACGGGGGAGGGGAGACCCAGTACTTC. It is translated as CASSSSDGGGETQYF.

This rearrangement joins TRBV7-2 to TRBJ1-2, with D unclear. The germline CDR1 and CDR2 sequences are SGHTA and FQGNSA. V lost 7 bases and J lost 8, with 14 bases in between. The CDR3 consists of 12 residues. CDR3 protein: CASTPGRRGYTF. In nucleotides, the CDR3 is TGTGCCAGCACCCCGGGCCGGCGGGGCTACACCTTC.

The gene calls are TRBV7-9 and TRBJ2-7, with 12 bases that match TRBD1. Germline V gene lookup returns CDR1 SEHNR and CDR2 FQNEAQ (reference sequence). The CDR3 sequence is 16 residues long. V gave up 3 bases and J gave up 2 bases; unmatched junction bases: 5. The CDR3 region is CASSLGQGADPYEQYF. The CDR3 region has the DNA TGTGCCAGCAGCTTGGGACAGGGGGCAGACCCCTACGAGCAGTACTTC.

The V and J genes are TRBV7-2 and TRBJ1-5, with D possibly TRBD1 on 5 matching bases. The CDR3 is made up of 14 amino acids. The V gene lost 5 bases and the J gene lost 3 bases, with 11 bases spanning the gap. The germline V gene encodes CDR1 SGHTA and CDR2 FQGNSA. The CDR3 reads CASSTTANNQPQHF. The CDR3 DNA reads as TGTGCCAGCAGCACGACAGCGAACAATCAGCCCCAGCATTTT.

This rearrangement joins TRBV29-1 to TRBJ1-1, with D uncertain. Trimming left V 6 bases short and J 2 bases short, with 10 bases between. CDR1 is SQVTM, CDR2 ANQGSEA, per germline. CDR3 size: 12 residues. The CDR3: CSVAIFNTEAFF. The CDR3 DNA reads TGCAGCGTGGCTATTTTCAACACTGAAGCTTTCTTT.

A note on this clone: Because the CDR3's place on the DNA is in doubt, the DNA is left out and the CDR3 is given as listed by TCRdb. This rearrangement joins TRBV28 to TRBJ2-2; the table's D call of TRBD2 was not tested on the DNA. Germline CDR1 and CDR2: MDHEN and SYDVKM. The CDR3 sequence runs 14 residues, both termini included. The CDR3 loop reads CASSSSMRTGELFF.

The gene calls are TRBV12-2 and TRBJ2-5; the DNA was not used to check the table's D call, TRBD2. TRBV12-2 is a known pseudogene. This CDR3 has 15 residues. CDR3 in amino acids: CASRLTSGQRETQYF. The DNA of the CDR3 is TGTGCAAGTCGCTTGACTAGCGGTCAGAGGGAGACCCAGTACTTC.

The chain combines TRBV6-5 with TRBJ2-1, with D perhaps matching TRBD2 (5 bases). With 2 bases removed from V and 7 bases from J, the gap between germline ends came to 15 bases. Germline-derived CDR1 and CDR2 are MNHEY and SVGAGI. The CDR3 spans 15 residues. The CDR3 reads CASSYGVSPGNEQFF. The CDR3 DNA sequence: TGTGCCAGCAGTTACGGAGTTTCCCCGGGGAATGAGCAGTTCTTC.

J is TRBJ2-7 and V is TRBV9; unclear D gene. Germline V CDR1 and CDR2: SGDLS, YYNGEE. The CDR3 totals 15 residues. V dropped 0 bases and J dropped 1 base, with 11 bases sitting between them. The CDR3 DNA follows: TGTGCCAGCAGCGTAGCTCAAGCTGAATCCTACGAGCAGTACTTC. This translates into CASSVAQAESYEQYF. Full variable domain (rest looked up from reference TRBV9 and TRBJ2-7): DSGVTQTPKHLITATGQRVTLRCSPRSGDLSVYWYQQSLDQGLQFLIQYYNGEERAKGNILERFSAQQFPDLHSELNLSSLELGDSALYFCASSVAQAESYEQYFGPGTRLTVT.

V gene TRBV6-9 combines with J gene TRBJ2-5; D is undetermined. The V and J ends lost 6 bases and 9 bases respectively, with 8 bases between them. This CDR3 contains 10 residues. Germline V gene data show CDR1 as MNHGY and CDR2 as SVAAGI. The CDR3 sequence: CASRNKPQYF. CDR3 in DNA: TGTGCCAGCAGAAATAAGCCCCAGTACTTC.

This clone has a single count. This sequence joins TRBV7-8 and TRBJ1-4; no reliable D call. From germline, CDR1 is SGHVS and CDR2 FQNEAQ. Trimming took off 1 base at V and 3 bases at J, with 9 bases between the two ends. The CDR3 loop spans 15 amino acids. CDR3 DNA: TGTGCCAGCAGCTTAGAGCGGAGCGCTAATGAAAAACTGTTTTTT. The encoded protein is CASSLERSANEKLFF. The full variable domain, in which reference TRBV7-8 and TRBJ1-4 provide the parts outside the CDR3, is GAGVSQSPRYKVAKRGQDVALRCDPISGHVSLFWYQQALGQGPEFLTYFQNEAQLDKSGLPSDRFFAERPEGSVSTLKIQRTQQEDSAVYLCASSLERSANEKLFFGSGTQLSVL.